These 21 T cell receptor beta chains were sequenced from one sample in a study of cytomegalovirus exposure and HLA in healthy donors. The PCR employed 60 Vbeta primers together with 13 Jbeta primers. Using immunoSEQ multiplex PCR, the repertoire was profiled, and TCRdb retains in-frame clones only, with some absent. The table includes about 120,000 clones, 74% detected once. Sequenced input: PBMCs. The origin of the receptors is a human donor in good health.

The rearrangement links TRBV11-2 to TRBJ2-6; 9 positions match TRBD2. The ends lost 1 base at V and 3 bases at J; junction bases unmatched: 7. CDR3 size: 18 residues. CDR1 SGHAT and CDR2 FQNNGV come from the germline V gene. Here the CDR3 reads CASSLAAGGSGGANVLTF. The DNA of the CDR3 is TGTGCCAGCAGCTTAGCGGCGGGGGGGTCTGGTGGGGCCAACGTCCTGACTTTC.

The chain employs TRBV5-1 and TRBJ1-5; no firm D call. CDR1 and CDR2 (germline): SGHRS, YFSETQ. V lost 0 bases, J lost 7 bases, and 11 bases lay in between. This CDR3 is 14 amino acids long. The DNA of the CDR3 is TGCGCCAGCAGCTTGGGGTCCCCGGGGCAGCCCCAGCATTTT. It specifies CASSLGSPGQPQHF.

The chain couples TRBV4-3 to TRBJ2-7; 9 bases map to TRBD1. The J segment lost 7 bases and the V segment lost 4 bases, leaving 17 bases of the junction unmatched. The CDR3 runs 17 residues. Germline CDR1 reads LGHNA; CDR2 reads YSLEER. In DNA, the CDR3 is TGCGCCAGCAGCCCTGCCTTCCGGGACAGGGAGGCAGGGGAGCAGTACTTC. Protein product: CASSPAFRDREAGEQYF.

This sequence joins TRBV29-1 and TRBJ1-2; D is possibly TRBD1 (6 bases). Per germline, CDR1 SQVTM and CDR2 ANQGSEA. The CDR3 has 12 residues. Trimming removed 5 bases at V and 8 bases at J, with 15 bases between. The CDR3 DNA is TGCAGCGTTCTAGTGACAGGTCTGGGCTACACCTTC. Protein: CSVLVTGLGYTF. Full variable domain (missing parts from reference TRBV29-1 and TRBJ1-2): SAVISQKPSRDICQRGTSLTIQCQVDSQVTMMFWYRQQPGQSLTLIATANQGSEATYESGFVIDKFPISRPNLTFSTLTVSNMSPEDSSIYLCSVLVTGLGYTFGSGTRLTVV.

The chain links TRBV19 to TRBJ2-1; 9 bases match TRBD2. From germline, CDR1 is LNHDA and CDR2 SQIVND (reference sequence). This CDR3 contains 16 residues. J gave up 7 bases and V 7 bases, and 14 bases lay outside the gene matches. The DNA of the CDR3 is TGTGCCAGTACCGAAGGGGGCGGGAGGGCCGCAAATGAGCAGTTCTTC. Encoded protein: CASTEGGGRAANEQFF.

The genes are TRBV19 and TRBJ1-1, with TRBD1 matching 12 bases. CDR3 length: 12 residues. Germline V lookup: CDR1 LNHDA, CDR2 SQIVND (reference sequence). Losses at the gene ends were 8 bases for V and 10 bases for J; bases not matched to a gene: 5. The CDR3 DNA sequence: TGTGCCAGTGGGGACAGGGGGCTTGGAGCTTTCTTT. Protein sequence: CASGDRGLGAFF.

This chain uses TRBV30 with TRBJ2-2; the D gene is possibly TRBD1 (5 bases). Germline V gene data show CDR1 as GTSNPN and CDR2 as SVGIG (reference sequence). The CDR3 contains 13 residues. The germline V and J ends were trimmed by 5 bases and 6 bases, with 13 bases remaining between them. CDR3: CAWFWTMPGELFF. The CDR3 DNA reads TGTGCCTGGTTTTGGACAATGCCCGGGGAGCTGTTTTTT.

This clone turned up a few times. The V and J genes are TRBV27 and TRBJ1-1; 7 nucleotides match TRBD1. J was trimmed by 0 bases and V by 1 base; bases with no gene match: 5. This CDR3 is 16 amino acids long. Germline CDR1 reads MNHEY; CDR2 reads SMNVEV (reference sequence). The CDR3 DNA is TGTGCCAGCAGTTTATGGAGGGGGCCCATGAACACTGAAGCTTTCTTT. Its translation: CASSLWRGPMNTEAFF.

The J gene is TRBJ1-1, the V gene TRBV15; TRBD1 matches 9 bases. Germline values: CDR1 LNHNV, CDR2 YYDKDF (reference sequence). V shed 1 base and J 1 base; nucleotides not matched to a gene: 10. This CDR3 is 18 amino acids long. The CDR3 loop is CATSRGGGQGGKNTEAFF. The CDR3 coding sequence is TGTGCCACCAGCAGAGGCGGGGGACAGGGTGGAAAGAACACTGAAGCTTTCTTT.

The CDR3 DNA reads as TGTGCCAGCAGCTTAAGCTCCCGGAGCTCTGGAAACACCATATATTTT. Translation: CASSLSSRSSGNTIYF. This rearrangement joins TRBV7-9 to TRBJ1-3; D unresolved. CDR1 and CDR2 from the germline V gene are SEHNR and FQNEAQ (reference sequence). The CDR3 is 16 amino acids. Between the trimmed V and J ends, which lost 2 bases and 0 bases, there was a span of 11 bases. The full variable domain, its missing parts supplied by reference TRBV7-9 and TRBJ1-3, is DTGVSQNPRHKITKRGQNVTFRCDPISEHNRLYWYRQTLGQGPEFLTYFQNEAQLEKSRLLSDRFSAERPKGSFSTLEIQRTEQGDSAMYLCASSLSSRSSGNTIYFGEGSWLTVV.

This rearrangement joins TRBV9 to TRBJ1-5; D may be TRBD1 (6 bases). Germline CDR1 SGDLS, CDR2 YYNGEE. The CDR3 runs to 13 residues. Trimming took off 4 bases at V and 8 bases at J, with 13 bases between the two ends. In nucleotides, the CDR3 is TGTGCCAGCAGCCCCCGGACAGTTAAGCCCCAGCATTTT. Residues: CASSPRTVKPQHF. Full variable domain (outside the CDR3, taken from reference TRBV9 and TRBJ1-5): DSGVTQTPKHLITATGQRVTLRCSPRSGDLSVYWYQQSLDQGLQFLIQYYNGEERAKGNILERFSAQQFPDLHSELNLSSLELGDSALYFCASSPRTVKPQHFGDGTRLSIL.

The sample holds one count of this clone. The chain joins TRBV28 to TRBJ2-7; no definite D call. V was shortened by 5 bases and J by 3 bases, with 23 bases between the two germline ends. The CDR3 contains 17 residues. Per germline, CDR1 MDHEN and CDR2 SYDVKM. Written as DNA, the CDR3 is TGTGCCAGCAGTCCAACGATCGGGTCCTTAGGCCACTACGAGCAGTACTTC. As protein: CASSPTIGSLGHYEQYF. The full variable domain, in which reference TRBV28 and TRBJ2-7 provide the parts outside the CDR3, is DVKVTQSSRYLVKRTGEKVFLECVQDMDHENMFWYRQDPGLGLRLIYFSYDVKMKEKGDIPEGYSVSREKKERFSLILESASTNQTSMYLCASSPTIGSLGHYEQYFGPGTRLTVT.

This rearrangement joins TRBV28 to TRBJ1-2, with D possibly being TRBD1 (6 bases). The germline V gene encodes CDR1 MDHEN and CDR2 SYDVKM. The V end was cut by 5 bases, the J end by 7 bases, with 17 bases between. The CDR3 runs to 14 residues. This CDR3 reads CASSQDQGLGGYTF. In DNA form, the CDR3 reads TGTGCCAGCAGTCAAGATCAGGGGTTGGGTGGCTACACCTTC.

The V call is TRBV10-1, the J call TRBJ2-3, with 12 bases that match TRBD2. The J segment lost 0 bases and the V segment lost 0 bases, leaving 1 base of the junction unmatched. Germline values: CDR1 WNHNN, CDR2 SYGVQD (reference sequence). This CDR3 region has 17 residues. CDR3 amino acids: CASSESGTSGSTDTQYF. CDR3 DNA sequence: TGCGCCAGCAGTGAGTCTGGGACTAGCGGGAGCACAGATACGCAGTATTTT.

This clone is a singleton in its sample. This sequence joins TRBV27 and TRBJ2-6; the match to TRBD1 covers 10 bases. The CDR3 consists of 20 residues. V gave up 4 bases and J gave up 4 bases; unmatched junction bases: 16. The germline V gene has CDR1 MNHEY and CDR2 SMNVEV (reference sequence). CDR3 nucleotide sequence: TGTGCCAGCAGTTCCTCCCCCCTTCGACAGGGGGCAACGGGGGCCAACGTCCTGACTTTC. Encoded protein: CASSSSPLRQGATGANVLTF.

The rearrangement joins TRBV30 to TRBJ2-7; 7 bases line up with TRBD1. V lost 2 bases, J lost 3 bases, and 10 bases stayed unmatched. Germline V gives CDR1 GTSNPN, CDR2 SVGIG (reference sequence). The CDR3 sequence is 15 residues long. CDR3 residues: CAWSFGSTGIYEQYF. The CDR3 region has the DNA TGTGCCTGGAGTTTTGGCTCGACAGGGATCTACGAGCAGTACTTC. The complete variable domain, with remaining parts taken from reference TRBV30 and TRBJ2-7, reads SQTIHQWPATLVQPVGSPLSLECTVEGTSNPNLYWYRQAAGRGLQLLFYSVGIGQISSEVPQNLSASRPQDRQFILSSKKLLLSDSGFYLCAWSFGSTGIYEQYFGPGTRLTVT.

V is TRBV7-6 and J is TRBJ1-4, with 11 bases lining up with TRBD1. The CDR3 has 16 amino acids. V was clipped by 4 bases and J by 13 bases; unmatched bases: 14. Germline V CDR1 and CDR2: SGHVS, FNYEAQ. Here the CDR3 DNA reads TGTGCCAGCAGCTCGTCGCCGGGACAGGGGGTTTGGGGACTGTTTTTT. Protein: CASSSSPGQGVWGLFF. Full variable domain (missing parts from reference TRBV7-6 and TRBJ1-4): GAGVSQSPRYKVTKRGQDVALRCDPISGHVSLYWYRQALGQGPEFLTYFNYEAQQDKSGLPNDRFSAERPEGSISTLTIQRTEQRDSAMYRCASSSSPGQGVWGLFFGSGTQLSVL.

This rearrangement joins TRBV5-1 to TRBJ1-1; D not resolved. The CDR3 loop spans 13 amino acids. Trimming removed 2 bases at V and 8 bases at J, with 13 bases between. The germline V gene encodes CDR1 SGHRS and CDR2 YFSETQ. Here the CDR3 DNA reads TGCGCCAGCAGCTTTGCTGGTGAGGGCGAAGCTTTCTTT. Encoded protein: CASSFAGEGEAFF. The whole variable domain, filled in from reference TRBV5-1 and TRBJ1-1, reads KAGVTQTPRYLIKTRGQQVTLSCSPISGHRSVSWYQQTPGQGLQFLFEYFSETQRNKGNFPGRFSGRQFSNSRSEMNVSTLELGDSALYLCASSFAGEGEAFFGQGTRLTVV.

The V call is TRBV10-3, the J call TRBJ2-1; 9 bases fit TRBD1. This CDR3 contains 13 residues. Germline V CDR1 and CDR2: ENHRY, SYGVKD. Trimming took 3 bases from V and 15 from J; bases not matched to a gene: 9. The DNA for the CDR3 is TGTGCCATCAGTGACCCCGGACAGGGGTTTCGGTTCTTC. Its protein is CAISDPGQGFRFF.

This chain uses TRBV29-1 with TRBJ2-7, with 7 nucleotides matching TRBD2. This CDR3 contains 14 residues. The ends lost 2 bases at V and 4 bases at J; junction bases unmatched: 8. In germline, CDR1 is SQVTM, CDR2 ANQGSEA. The CDR3 sequence: CSVEWSSGPYEQYF. The CDR3 DNA sequence: TGCAGCGTTGAATGGTCTAGCGGACCTTACGAGCAGTACTTC.

The J gene is TRBJ2-7, the V gene TRBV5-6; possibly TRBD1 for D (5 bases). The CDR3 length is 13 residues. V was trimmed by 0 bases and J by 9 bases, leaving 13 bases between them. Germline lookup yields CDR1 SGHDT and CDR2 YYEEEE. In DNA form, the CDR3 reads TGTGCCAGCAGCTTGGTTCAGGGATCAGGGCAGTACTTC. Its protein product is CASSLVQGSGQYF.